The entry that follows covers one T cell receptor beta chain sequence. The sample is drawn from a study of blood T cell repertoires in COVID-19. The V and J ends lost 1 base and 5 bases, in that order; junction bases with no gene match: 4. This CDR3 comprises 15 residues. The germline V gene has CDR1 SGHTA and CDR2 FQGNSA. In the authors' methods: Estimated nucleated cell counts came from reference gene primer amplification. Using immunoSEQ multiplex PCR, the repertoire was profiled, and TCRdb retains in-frame clones only, with some absent. V and J calls and clone size are given by that table; D and trimming were obtained from the DNA. In the table there are about 24,000 clones, about 88% of which are singletons.

Sequencing was performed on peripheral blood. This TCR was recovered from a human donor in a cohort sampled during active COVID-19. The chain recombines TRBV7-2 with TRBJ2-5, with 10 nucleotides matching TRBD2. The DNA for the CDR3 is TGTGCCAGCAGCTTAGTAGCGGGAGGTTTGGAGACCCAGTACTTC. It codes for CASSLVAGGLETQYF. The variable domain in full, completed from reference TRBV7-2 and TRBJ2-5, reads GAGVSQSPSNKVTEKGKDVELRCDPISGHTALYWYRQSLGQGLEFLIYFQGNSAPDKSGLPSDRFSAERTGGSVSTLTIQRTQQEDSAVYLCASSLVAGGLETQYFGPGTRLLVL.